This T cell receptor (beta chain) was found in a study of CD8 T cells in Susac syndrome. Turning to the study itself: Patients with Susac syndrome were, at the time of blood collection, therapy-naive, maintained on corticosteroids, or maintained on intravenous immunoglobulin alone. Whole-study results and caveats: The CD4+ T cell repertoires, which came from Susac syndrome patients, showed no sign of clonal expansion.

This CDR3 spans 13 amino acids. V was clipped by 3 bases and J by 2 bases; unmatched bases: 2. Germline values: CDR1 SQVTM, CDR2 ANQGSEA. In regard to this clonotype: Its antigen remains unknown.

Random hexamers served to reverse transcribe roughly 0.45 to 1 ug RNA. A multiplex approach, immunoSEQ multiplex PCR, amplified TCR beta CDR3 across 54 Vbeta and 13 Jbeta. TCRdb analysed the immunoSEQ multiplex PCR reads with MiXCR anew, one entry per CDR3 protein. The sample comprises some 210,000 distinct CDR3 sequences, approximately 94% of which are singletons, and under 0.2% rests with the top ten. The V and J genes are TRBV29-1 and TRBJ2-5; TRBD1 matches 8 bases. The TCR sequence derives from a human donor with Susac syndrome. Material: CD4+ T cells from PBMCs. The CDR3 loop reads CSVDGTGQETQYF. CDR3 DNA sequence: TGCAGCGTTGATGGGACAGGACAAGAGACCCAGTACTTC.